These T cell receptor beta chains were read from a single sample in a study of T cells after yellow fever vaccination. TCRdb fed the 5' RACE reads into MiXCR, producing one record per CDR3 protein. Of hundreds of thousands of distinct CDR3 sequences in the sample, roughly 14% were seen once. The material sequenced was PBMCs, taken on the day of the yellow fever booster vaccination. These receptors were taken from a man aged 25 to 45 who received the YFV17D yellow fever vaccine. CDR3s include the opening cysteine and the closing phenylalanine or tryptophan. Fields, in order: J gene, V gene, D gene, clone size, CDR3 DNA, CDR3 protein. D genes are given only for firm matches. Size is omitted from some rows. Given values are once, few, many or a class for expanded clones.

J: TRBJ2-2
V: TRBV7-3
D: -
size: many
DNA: TGTGCCAGCAGCGCCACCCCAGGAGAAACCGGGGAGCTGTTTTTT
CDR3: CASSATPGETGELFF

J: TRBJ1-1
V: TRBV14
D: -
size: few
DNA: TGTGCCAGCAGCCAGGGCCTCACTGAAGCTTTCTTT
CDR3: CASSQGLTEAFF

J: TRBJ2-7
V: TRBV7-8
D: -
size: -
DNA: TGTGCCAGCAGCTTGCCGGGACAACCATACGAGCAGTACTTC
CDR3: CASSLPGQPYEQYF

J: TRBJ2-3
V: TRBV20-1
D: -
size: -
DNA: TGCAGTGCTAGCCCTCCCGATACGCAGTATTTT
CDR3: CSASPPDTQYF

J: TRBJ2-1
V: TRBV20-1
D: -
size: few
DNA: TGCAGTGCTAAACGGCCAGGGGTGGACAATGAGCAGTTCTTC
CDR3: CSAKRPGVDNEQFF

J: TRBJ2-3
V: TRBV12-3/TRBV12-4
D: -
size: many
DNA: TGTGCCAGCAGAGCAACCCGGACCCGCACAGATACGCAGTATTTT
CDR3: CASRATRTRTDTQYF

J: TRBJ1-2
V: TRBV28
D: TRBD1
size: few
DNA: TGTGCCAGCAGTCCGACAGGGGAGGGCTATGGCTACACCTTC
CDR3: CASSPTGEGYGYTF

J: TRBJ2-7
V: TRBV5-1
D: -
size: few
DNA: TGCGCCAGCTCCACGTCCGGAGCCTACGAGCAGTACTTC
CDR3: CASSTSGAYEQYF

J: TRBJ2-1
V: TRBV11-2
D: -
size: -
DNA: TGTGCCAGCAGCTTCGGCGGGTTTTACAATGAGCAGTTCTTC
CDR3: CASSFGGFYNEQFF

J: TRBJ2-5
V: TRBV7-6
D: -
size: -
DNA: TGTGCCAGCAGCTTAGTCGGGGCGTCCCAAGAGACCCAGTACTTC
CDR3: CASSLVGASQETQYF

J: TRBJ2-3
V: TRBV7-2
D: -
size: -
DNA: TGTGCCAGCAGCCTAGACGCCTCTGGGTTATCGCAGTATTTT
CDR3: CASSLDASGLSQYF

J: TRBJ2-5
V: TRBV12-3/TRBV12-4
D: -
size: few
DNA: TGTGCCAGCAGTTCCTGGGCGGGACAACCCAAAGAGACCCAGTACTTC
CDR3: CASSSWAGQPKETQYF

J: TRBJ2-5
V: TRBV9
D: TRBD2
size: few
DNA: TGTGCCAGCACCCTAGCGGGTGGTCTTGCTGAGACCCAGTACTTC
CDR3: CASTLAGGLAETQYF

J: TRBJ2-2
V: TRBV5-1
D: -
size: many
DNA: TGTGCCAGCAGCCAAAACACCGGGGAGCTGTTTTTT
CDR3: CASSQNTGELFF

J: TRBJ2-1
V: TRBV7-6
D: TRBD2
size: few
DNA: TGTGCCAGCAGCTTAGGACTAGCGTCGGGTGGTGAGCAGTTCTTC
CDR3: CASSLGLASGGEQFF

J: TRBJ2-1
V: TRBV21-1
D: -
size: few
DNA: TGTGCCAGCAGTGGTAGGGCCTCCTACAATGAGCAGTTCTTC
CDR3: CASSGRASYNEQFF

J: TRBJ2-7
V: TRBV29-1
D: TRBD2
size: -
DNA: TGCAGCGCGACTAGCGGGCTAGACGAGCAGTACTTC
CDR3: CSATSGLDEQYF

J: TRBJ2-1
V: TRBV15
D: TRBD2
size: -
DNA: TGTGCCACCAGCAGAGGAGGACTAGCGGGAGGCAATGAGCAGTTCTTC
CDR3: CATSRGGLAGGNEQFF

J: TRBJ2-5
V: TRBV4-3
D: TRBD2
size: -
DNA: TGCGCCAGCAGCCCGACTAGCACGGCTGGGGAGACCCAGTACTTC
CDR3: CASSPTSTAGETQYF

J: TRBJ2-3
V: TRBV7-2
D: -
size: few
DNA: TGTGCCAGCAGCTTAGGACAGACTGCAGCAGATACGCAGTATTTT
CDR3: CASSLGQTAADTQYF

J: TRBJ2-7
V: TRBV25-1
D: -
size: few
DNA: TGTGCCAGCAGTGCAGACTACGAGCAGTACTTC
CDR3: CASSADYEQYF

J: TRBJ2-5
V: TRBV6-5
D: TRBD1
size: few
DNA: TGTGCCAGCAGTTGGGGCGACAGGGAAGAGACCCAGTACTTC
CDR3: CASSWGDREETQYF

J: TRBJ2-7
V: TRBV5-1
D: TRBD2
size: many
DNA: TGCGCCAGCAGCTCGGGACTAGAGCCTTACGAGCAGTACTTC
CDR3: CASSSGLEPYEQYF

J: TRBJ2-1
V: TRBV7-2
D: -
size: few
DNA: TGTGCCAGCAGCGTGGACTATCGTCGGAACGATGAGCAGTTCTTC
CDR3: CASSVDYRRNDEQFF

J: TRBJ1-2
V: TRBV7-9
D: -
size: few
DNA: TGTGCCAGCAGCCCCGGGGACCGGGGATCTGGCTACACCTTC
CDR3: CASSPGDRGSGYTF

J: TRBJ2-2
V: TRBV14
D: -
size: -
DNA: TGTGCCAGCAGCCAAGATATGTGGGAGGACACCGGGGAGCTGTTTTTT
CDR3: CASSQDMWEDTGELFF

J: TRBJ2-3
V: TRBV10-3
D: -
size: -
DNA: TGTGCCATCAGTGAGGCAGGGGCAGATACGCAGTATTTT
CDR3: CAISEAGADTQYF

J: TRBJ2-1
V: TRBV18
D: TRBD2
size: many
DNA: TGTGCCAGCAGACCGGGACTAGAGAAAAACAATGAGCAGTTCTTC
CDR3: CASRPGLEKNNEQFF

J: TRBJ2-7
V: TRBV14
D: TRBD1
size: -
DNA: TGTGCCAGCAGCTTCACGACAGGGAATACCTACGAGCAGTACTTC
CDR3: CASSFTTGNTYEQYF

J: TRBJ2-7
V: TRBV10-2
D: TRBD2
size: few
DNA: TGCGCCAGCAGTTCTGACGGGACTAGCGGGAGTGGGCAGTACTTC
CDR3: CASSSDGTSGSGQYF

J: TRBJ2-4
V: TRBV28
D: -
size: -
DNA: TGTGCCAGCAGATTCAGAGCCAAAAACATTCAGTACTTC
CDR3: CASRFRAKNIQYF

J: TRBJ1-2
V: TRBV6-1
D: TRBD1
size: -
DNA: TGTGCCAGCAGCCCAATTTGGGGCGGGACAGTGTTTATCTACTATGGCTACACCTTC
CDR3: CASSPIWGGTVFIYYGYTF

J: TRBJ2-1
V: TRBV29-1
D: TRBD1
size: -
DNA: TGCAGCGTGGGCCAGGGGGCATCCTACAATGAGCAGTTCTTC
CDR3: CSVGQGASYNEQFF

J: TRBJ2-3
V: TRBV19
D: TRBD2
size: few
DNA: TGTGCCAGTAGTTCCCTAGCGGGAGCGTCCACAGATACGCAGTATTTT
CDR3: CASSSLAGASTDTQYF

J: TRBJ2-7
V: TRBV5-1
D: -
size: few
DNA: TGCGCCAGCAGCTGGGCCGCGGACAGCCCCTACGAGCAGTACTTC
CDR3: CASSWAADSPYEQYF

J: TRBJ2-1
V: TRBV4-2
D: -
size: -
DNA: TGTGCTTCGGAGGGGCTACCCAATGAGCAGCTCTTC
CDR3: CASEGLPNEQLF